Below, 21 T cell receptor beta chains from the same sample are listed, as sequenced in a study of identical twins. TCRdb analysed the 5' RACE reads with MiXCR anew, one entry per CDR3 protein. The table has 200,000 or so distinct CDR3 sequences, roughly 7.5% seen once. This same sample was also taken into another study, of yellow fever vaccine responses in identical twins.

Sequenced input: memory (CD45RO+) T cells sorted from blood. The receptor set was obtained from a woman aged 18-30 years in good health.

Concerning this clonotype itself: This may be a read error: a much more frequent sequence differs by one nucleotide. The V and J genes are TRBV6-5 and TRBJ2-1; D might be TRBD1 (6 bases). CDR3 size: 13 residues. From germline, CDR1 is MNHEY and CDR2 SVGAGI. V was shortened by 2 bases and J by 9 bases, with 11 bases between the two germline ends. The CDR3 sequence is CASSYGRGSEQFF. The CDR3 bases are TGTGCCAGCAGTTACGGCAGGGGAAGTGAGCAGTTCTTC.

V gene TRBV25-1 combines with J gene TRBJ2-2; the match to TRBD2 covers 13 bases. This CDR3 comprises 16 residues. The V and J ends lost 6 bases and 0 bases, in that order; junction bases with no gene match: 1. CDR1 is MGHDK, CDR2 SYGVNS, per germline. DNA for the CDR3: TGTGCCAGCAGCGGGACTAGCGGGACGAACACCGGGGAGCTGTTTTTT. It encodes CASSGTSGTNTGELFF.

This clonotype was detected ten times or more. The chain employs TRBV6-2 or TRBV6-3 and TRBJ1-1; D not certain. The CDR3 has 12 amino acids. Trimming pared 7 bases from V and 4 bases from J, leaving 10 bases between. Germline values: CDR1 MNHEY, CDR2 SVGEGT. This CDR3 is CASNEWGTEAFF. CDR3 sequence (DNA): TGTGCCAGCAATGAATGGGGCACTGAAGCTTTCTTT.

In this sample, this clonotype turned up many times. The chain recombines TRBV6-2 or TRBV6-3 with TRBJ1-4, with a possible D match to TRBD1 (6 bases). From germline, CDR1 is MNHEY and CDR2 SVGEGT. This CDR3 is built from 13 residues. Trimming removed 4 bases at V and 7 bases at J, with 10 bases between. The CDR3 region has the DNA TGTGCCAGCAGTTCGGGACACGTTGAAAAACTGTTTTTT. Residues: CASSSGHVEKLFF.

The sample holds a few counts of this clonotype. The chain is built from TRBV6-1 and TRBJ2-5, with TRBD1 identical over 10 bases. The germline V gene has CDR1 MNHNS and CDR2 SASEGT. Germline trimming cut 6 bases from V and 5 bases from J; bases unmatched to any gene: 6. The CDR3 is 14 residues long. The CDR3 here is CASSGTGVGETQYF. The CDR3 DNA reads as TGTGCCAGCAGCGGGACAGGGGTCGGGGAGACCCAGTACTTC.

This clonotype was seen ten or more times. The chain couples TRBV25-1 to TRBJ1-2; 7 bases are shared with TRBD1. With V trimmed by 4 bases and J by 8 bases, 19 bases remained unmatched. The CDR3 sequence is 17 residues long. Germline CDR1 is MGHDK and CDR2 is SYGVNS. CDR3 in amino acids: CASSVGALGQTLMGYTF. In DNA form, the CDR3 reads TGTGCCAGCAGTGTTGGGGCTCTGGGACAGACCCTTATGGGCTACACCTTC.

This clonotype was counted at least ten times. As DNA, the CDR3 is TGTGCCATCAGGCGGGACAGGGGCAACCAAGAGACCCAGTACTTC. Translated, it gives CAIRRDRGNQETQYF. This chain joins TRBV10-3 and TRBJ2-5; 10 nucleotides match TRBD1. The CDR3 covers 15 residues. Per the germline V gene, CDR1 is ENHRY and CDR2 is SYGVKD. V gave up 6 bases and J gave up 0 bases; unmatched junction bases: 4.

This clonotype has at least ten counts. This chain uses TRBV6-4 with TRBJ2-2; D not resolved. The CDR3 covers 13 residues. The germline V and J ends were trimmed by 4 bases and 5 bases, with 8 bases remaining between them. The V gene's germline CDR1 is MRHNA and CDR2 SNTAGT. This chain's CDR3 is CASSVSETGELFF. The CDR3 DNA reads TGTGCCAGCAGTGTGTCTGAAACCGGGGAGCTGTTTTTT.

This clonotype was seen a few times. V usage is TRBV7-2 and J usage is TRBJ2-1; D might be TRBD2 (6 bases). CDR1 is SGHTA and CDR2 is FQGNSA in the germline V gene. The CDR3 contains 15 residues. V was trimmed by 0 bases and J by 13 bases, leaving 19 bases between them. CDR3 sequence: CASSLAPLGLRNQFF. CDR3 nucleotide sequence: TGTGCCAGCAGCTTAGCCCCGCTAGGACTAAGGAACCAGTTCTTC.

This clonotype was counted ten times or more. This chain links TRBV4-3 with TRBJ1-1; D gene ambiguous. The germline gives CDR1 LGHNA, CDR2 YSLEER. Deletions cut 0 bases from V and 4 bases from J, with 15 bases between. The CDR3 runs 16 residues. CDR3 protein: CASSQELLEGGTEAFF. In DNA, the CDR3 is TGCGCCAGCAGCCAAGAACTGTTGGAGGGAGGCACTGAAGCTTTCTTT.

The CDR3 region has the DNA TGTGCCAGCAGCCAGTACGACAGGGGTGATCAGCCCCAGCATTTT. Translation: CASSQYDRGDQPQHF. The J gene is TRBJ1-5, the V gene TRBV5-6; 8 bases are a match to TRBD1. Germline assignment: CDR1 SGHDT and CDR2 YYEEEE. After removal of 4 bases from V and 5 bases from J, the junction contained 8 bases not matched to a gene. This CDR3 region has 15 residues. Together with reference TRBV5-6 and TRBJ1-5, the CDR3 gives the full variable domain: DAGVTQSPTHLIKTRGQQVTLRCSPKSGHDTVSWYQQALGQGPQFIFQYYEEEERQRGNFPDRFSGHQFPNYSSELNVNALLLGDSALYLCASSQYDRGDQPQHFGDGTRLSIL.

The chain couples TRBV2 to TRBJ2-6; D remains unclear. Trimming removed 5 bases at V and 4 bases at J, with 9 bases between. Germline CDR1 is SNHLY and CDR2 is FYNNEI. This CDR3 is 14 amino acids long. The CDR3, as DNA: TGTGCCAGCAGTCGGCAAACCGGGGCCAACGTCCTGACTTTC. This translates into CASSRQTGANVLTF.

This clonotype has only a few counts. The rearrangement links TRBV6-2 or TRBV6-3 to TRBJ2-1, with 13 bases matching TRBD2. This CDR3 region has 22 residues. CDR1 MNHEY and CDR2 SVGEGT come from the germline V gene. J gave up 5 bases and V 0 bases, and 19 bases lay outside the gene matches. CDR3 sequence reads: CASSYSVRGTAGTSGIDNEQFF. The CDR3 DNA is TGTGCCAGCAGTTACTCGGTTCGGGGGACAGCTGGGACTAGCGGGATCGACAATGAGCAGTTCTTC.

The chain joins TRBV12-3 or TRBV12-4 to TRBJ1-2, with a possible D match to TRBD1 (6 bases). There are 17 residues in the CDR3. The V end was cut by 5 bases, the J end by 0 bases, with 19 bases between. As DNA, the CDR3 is TGTGCCAGCAGTGTAACAGGGACGATAGGGGCTAACTATGGCTACACCTTC. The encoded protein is CASSVTGTIGANYGYTF.

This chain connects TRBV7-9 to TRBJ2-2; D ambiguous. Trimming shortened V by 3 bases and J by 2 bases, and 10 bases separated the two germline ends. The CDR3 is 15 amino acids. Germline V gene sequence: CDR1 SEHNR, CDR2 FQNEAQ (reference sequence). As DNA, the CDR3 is TGTGCCAGCAGCTTTACCCAGGCCAACACCGGGGAGCTGTTTTTT. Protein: CASSFTQANTGELFF.

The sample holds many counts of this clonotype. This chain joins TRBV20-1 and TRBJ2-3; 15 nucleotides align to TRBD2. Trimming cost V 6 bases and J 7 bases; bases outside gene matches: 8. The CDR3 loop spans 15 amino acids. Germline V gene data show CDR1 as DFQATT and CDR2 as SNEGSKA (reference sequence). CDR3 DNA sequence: TGCAGTGCCAGCGGACTAGCGGGAGGGCCATATACGCAGTATTTT. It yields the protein CSASGLAGGPYTQYF.

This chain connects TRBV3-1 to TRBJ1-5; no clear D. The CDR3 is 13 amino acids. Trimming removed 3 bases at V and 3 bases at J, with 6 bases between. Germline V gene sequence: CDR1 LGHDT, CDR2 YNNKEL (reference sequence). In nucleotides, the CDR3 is TGTGCCAGCAGCCACGGAGACAATCAGCCCCAGCATTTT. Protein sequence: CASSHGDNQPQHF.

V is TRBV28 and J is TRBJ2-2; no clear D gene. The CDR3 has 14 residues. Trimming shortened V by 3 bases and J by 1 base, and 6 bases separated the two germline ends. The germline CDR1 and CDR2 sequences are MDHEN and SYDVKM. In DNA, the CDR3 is TGTGCCAGCAGTTTCTACATGAACACCGGGGAGCTGTTTTTT. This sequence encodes CASSFYMNTGELFF. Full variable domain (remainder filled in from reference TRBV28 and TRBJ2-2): DVKVTQSSRYLVKRTGEKVFLECVQDMDHENMFWYRQDPGLGLRLIYFSYDVKMKEKGDIPEGYSVSREKKERFSLILESASTNQTSMYLCASSFYMNTGELFFGEGSRLTVL.

In DNA form, the CDR3 reads TGCAGTGCTAGATTAAGGACAGGGGGCCCCTACAATGAGCAGTTCTTC. It specifies CSARLRTGGPYNEQFF. The chain is built from TRBV20-1 and TRBJ2-1, with TRBD1 matching over 11 bases. V shed 2 bases, J shed 2 bases, and the junction held 5 bases outside the gene matches. CDR1 and CDR2 (germline): DFQATT, SNEGSKA (reference sequence). CDR3 length: 16 amino acids.

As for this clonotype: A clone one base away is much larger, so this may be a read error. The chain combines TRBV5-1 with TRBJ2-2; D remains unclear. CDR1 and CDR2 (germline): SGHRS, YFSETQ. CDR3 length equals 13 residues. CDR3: CPSSLAPDGELFF. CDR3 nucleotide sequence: TGCCCCAGCAGCTTGGCCCCGGACGGGGAGCTGTTTTTT.

The CDR3 DNA reads as TGTGCCAGCAGCGGGGGGCGGGGGTCAGATACGCAGTATTTT. This sequence encodes CASSGGRGSDTQYF. The chain uses TRBV3-1 and TRBJ2-3, with a weak D call TRBD2 (7 bases). The germline V and J ends were trimmed by 5 bases and 4 bases, with 13 bases remaining between them. The germline V gene has CDR1 LGHDT and CDR2 YNNKEL (reference sequence). The CDR3 has 14 amino acids.